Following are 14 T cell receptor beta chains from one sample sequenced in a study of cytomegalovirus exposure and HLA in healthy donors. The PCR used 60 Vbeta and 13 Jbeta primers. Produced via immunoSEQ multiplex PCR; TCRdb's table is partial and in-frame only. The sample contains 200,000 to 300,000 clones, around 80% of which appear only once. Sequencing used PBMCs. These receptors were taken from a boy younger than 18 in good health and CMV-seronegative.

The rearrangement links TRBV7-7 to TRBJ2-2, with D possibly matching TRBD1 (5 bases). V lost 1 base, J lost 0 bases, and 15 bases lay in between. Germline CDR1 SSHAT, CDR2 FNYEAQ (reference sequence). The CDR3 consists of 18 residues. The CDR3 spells CASSLGGSSAANTGELFF. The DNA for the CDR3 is TGTGCCAGCAGCTTAGGGGGCTCGAGCGCAGCGAACACCGGGGAGCTGTTTTTT.

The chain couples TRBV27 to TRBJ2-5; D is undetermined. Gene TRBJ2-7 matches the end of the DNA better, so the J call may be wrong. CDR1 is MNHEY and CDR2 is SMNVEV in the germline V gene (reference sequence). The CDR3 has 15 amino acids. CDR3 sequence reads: CASSLSRWVVGEQYF. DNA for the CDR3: TGTGCCAGCAGTTTATCGAGGTGGGTGGTTGGCGAGCAGTACTTC.

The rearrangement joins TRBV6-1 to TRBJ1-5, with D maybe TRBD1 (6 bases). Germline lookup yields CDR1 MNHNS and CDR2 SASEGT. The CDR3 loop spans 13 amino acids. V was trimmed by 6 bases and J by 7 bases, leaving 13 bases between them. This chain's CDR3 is CASSLRGVQPQHF. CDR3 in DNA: TGTGCCAGCAGCCTCAGGGGAGTCCAGCCCCAGCATTTT.

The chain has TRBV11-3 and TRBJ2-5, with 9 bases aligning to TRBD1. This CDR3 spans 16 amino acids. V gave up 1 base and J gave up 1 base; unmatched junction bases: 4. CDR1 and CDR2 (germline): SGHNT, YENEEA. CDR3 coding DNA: TGTGCCAGCAGCTTAGCGCCGGGACAGGGCCAAGAGACCCAGTACTTC. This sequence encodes CASSLAPGQGQETQYF.

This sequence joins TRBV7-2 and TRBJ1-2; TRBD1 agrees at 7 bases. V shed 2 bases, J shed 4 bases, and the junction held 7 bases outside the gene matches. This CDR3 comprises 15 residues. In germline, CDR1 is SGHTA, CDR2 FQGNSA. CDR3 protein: CASSLSFWDSYGYTF. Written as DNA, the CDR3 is TGTGCCAGCAGCTTAAGCTTCTGGGACAGCTATGGCTACACCTTC.

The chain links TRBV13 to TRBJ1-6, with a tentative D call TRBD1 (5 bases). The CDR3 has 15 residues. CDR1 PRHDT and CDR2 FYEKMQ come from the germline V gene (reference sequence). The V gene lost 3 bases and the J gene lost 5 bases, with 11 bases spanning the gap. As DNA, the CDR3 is TGTGCCAGCAGCTTCCGGCAGGGTGATAATTCACCCCTCCACTTT. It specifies CASSFRQGDNSPLHF.

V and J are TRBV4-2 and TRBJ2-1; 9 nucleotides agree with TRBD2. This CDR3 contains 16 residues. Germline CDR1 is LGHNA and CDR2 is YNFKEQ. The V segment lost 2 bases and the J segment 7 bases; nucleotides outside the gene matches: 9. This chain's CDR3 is CASSQHSGAGGNEQFF. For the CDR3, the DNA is TGTGCCAGCAGCCAACATTCGGGGGCGGGGGGGAATGAGCAGTTCTTC.

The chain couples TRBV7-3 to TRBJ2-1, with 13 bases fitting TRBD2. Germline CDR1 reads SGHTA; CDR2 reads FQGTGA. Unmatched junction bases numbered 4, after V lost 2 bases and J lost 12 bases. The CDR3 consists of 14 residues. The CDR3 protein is CASSLGLAGARQFF. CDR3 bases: TGTGCCAGCAGCTTAGGACTAGCGGGGGCGCGGCAGTTCTTC.

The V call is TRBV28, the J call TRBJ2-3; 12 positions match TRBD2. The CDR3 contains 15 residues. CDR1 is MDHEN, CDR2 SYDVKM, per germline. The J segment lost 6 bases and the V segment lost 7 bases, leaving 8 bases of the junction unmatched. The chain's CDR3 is CASISTSGRTDTQYF. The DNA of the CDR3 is TGTGCCAGCATCTCGACTAGCGGGAGAACGGATACGCAGTATTTT.

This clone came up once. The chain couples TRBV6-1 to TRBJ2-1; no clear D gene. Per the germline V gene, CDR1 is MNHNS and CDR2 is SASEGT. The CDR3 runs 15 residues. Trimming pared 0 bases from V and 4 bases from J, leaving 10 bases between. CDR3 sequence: CASSEAPTAYNEQFF. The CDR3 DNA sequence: TGTGCCAGCAGTGAAGCGCCAACAGCTTACAATGAGCAGTTCTTC.

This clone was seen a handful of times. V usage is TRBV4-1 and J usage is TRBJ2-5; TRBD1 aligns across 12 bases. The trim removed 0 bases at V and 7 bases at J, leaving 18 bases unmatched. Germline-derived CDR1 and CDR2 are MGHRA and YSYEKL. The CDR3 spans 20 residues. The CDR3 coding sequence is TGCGCCAGCAGCCAAGATCCTGCAGCGGGGACAGGGGGCCGATTTGGGACCCAGTACTTC. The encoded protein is CASSQDPAAGTGGRFGTQYF.

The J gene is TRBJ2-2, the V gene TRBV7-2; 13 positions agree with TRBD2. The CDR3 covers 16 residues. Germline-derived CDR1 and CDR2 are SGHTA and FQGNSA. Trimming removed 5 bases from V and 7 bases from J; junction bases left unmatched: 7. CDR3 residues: CASSPGLAGAVGELFF. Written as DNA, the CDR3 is TGTGCCAGCAGCCCAGGACTAGCGGGAGCGGTCGGGGAGCTGTTTTTT.

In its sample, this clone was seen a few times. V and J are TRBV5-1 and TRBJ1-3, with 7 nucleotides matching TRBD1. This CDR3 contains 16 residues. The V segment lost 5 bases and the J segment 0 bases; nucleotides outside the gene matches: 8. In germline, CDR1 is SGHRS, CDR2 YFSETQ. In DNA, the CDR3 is TGCGCCAGCAGGCCGACAGGGATAAGCTCTGGAAACACCATATATTTT. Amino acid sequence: CASRPTGISSGNTIYF.

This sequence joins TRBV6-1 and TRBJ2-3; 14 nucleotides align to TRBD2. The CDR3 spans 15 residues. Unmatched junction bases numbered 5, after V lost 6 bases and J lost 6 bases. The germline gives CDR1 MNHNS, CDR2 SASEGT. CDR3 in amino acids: CASSETSGGVDTQYF. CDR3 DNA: TGTGCCAGCAGCGAGACTAGCGGGGGGGTTGATACGCAGTATTTT.